The 29 T cell receptor beta chains in this list originate from one sample, sequenced in a study of early T cells in non-severe SARS-CoV-2 infection (dated by TCRdb to the early 2020s). Library preparation used 5' RACE. Sequencing was performed on a NextSeq 500. TCRdb took the public reads, trimmed them with fastp at Q25, ran MiXCR for clone calling and kept in-frame beta chains. Every CDR3 protein is listed once, alongside the most common genes and DNA of its rows. Across this sample there are about 56,000 distinct CDR3 sequences, with about 16% seen only once. Of the sample, roughly 4.3% falls within the top ten clones. This specimen was whole blood, taken at baseline. The receptors were sampled from an adult who was a healthcare worker with PCR-confirmed SARS-CoV-2 infection or an uninfected control (not recorded which).

The gene calls are TRBV30 and TRBJ2-1, with 12 bases identical to TRBD2. The germline V gene has CDR1 GTSNPN and CDR2 SVGIG (reference sequence). V lost 7 bases, J lost 4 bases, and 5 bases stayed unmatched. The CDR3 is made up of 14 amino acids. CDR3 residues: CAYHGLAGYNEQFF. For the CDR3, the DNA is TGTGCCTACCACGGACTAGCGGGGTACAATGAGCAGTTCTTC. The full variable domain, completed using reference TRBV30 and TRBJ2-1, is SQTIHQWPATLVQPVGSPLSLECTVEGTSNPNLYWYRQAAGRGLQLLFYSVGIGQISSEVPQNLSASRPQDRQFILSSKKLLLSDSGFYLCAYHGLAGYNEQFFGPGTRLTVL.

The V and J genes are TRBV5-1 and TRBJ1-2; 9 bases map to TRBD1. Germline assignment: CDR1 SGHRS and CDR2 YFSETQ. The CDR3 contains 14 residues. Trimming took 0 bases from V and 6 from J; bases not matched to a gene: 3. The CDR3 sequence is CASSLEQGADGYTF. The CDR3 nucleotides read TGCGCCAGCAGCTTGGAACAGGGGGCGGATGGCTACACCTTC.

This clonotype has ten or more counts. The chain uses TRBV20-1 and TRBJ1-1; no clear D. V was clipped by 5 bases and J by 1 base, with 14 bases between them. The germline V gene has CDR1 DFQATT and CDR2 SNEGSKA (reference sequence). The CDR3 totals 14 residues. The CDR3 DNA is TGCAGTGCTCCCGATCATCGTCGGAACACTGAAGCTTTCTTT. Residues: CSAPDHRRNTEAFF.

The table lists this clonotype with a few counts. This chain uses TRBV6-5 with TRBJ2-1; unclear D gene. V was clipped by 6 bases and J by 0 bases, with 15 bases between them. From germline, CDR1 is MNHEY and CDR2 SVGAGI. The CDR3 length is 16 residues. The CDR3 DNA is TGTGCCAGCAGCGGCGTGGGGATAGACTCCTACAATGAGCAGTTCTTC. Residues: CASSGVGIDSYNEQFF.

This clonotype came up a few times. This chain joins TRBV30 and TRBJ1-2; D may be TRBD1 (5 bases). CDR3 length equals 12 residues. Trimming shortened V by 8 bases and J by 6 bases, and 16 bases separated the two germline ends. Germline CDR1 reads GTSNPN; CDR2 reads SVGIG (reference sequence). This chain's CDR3 is CAGGNRRDGYTF. The CDR3 DNA follows: TGTGCCGGAGGGAACAGGCGAGATGGCTACACCTTC.

This clonotype appeared a few times. The chain carries TRBV29-1 and TRBJ2-7, with 10 bases that match TRBD2. CDR1 SQVTM and CDR2 ANQGSEA come from the germline V gene. This CDR3 is 14 amino acids long. The ends lost 2 bases at V and 4 bases at J; junction bases unmatched: 5. This CDR3 is CSVETASGSYEQYF. DNA for the CDR3: TGCAGCGTTGAAACTGCTAGCGGGAGTTACGAGCAGTACTTC.

This clonotype was recorded many times. The J gene is TRBJ2-4, the V gene TRBV7-3; 16 nucleotides match TRBD2. Germline loops: CDR1 SGHTA, CDR2 FQGTGA. J gave up 1 base and V 1 base, and 4 bases lay outside the gene matches. This CDR3 is built from 19 residues. CDR3 sequence: CASSLKPGLAGGAKNIQYF. DNA for the CDR3: TGTGCCAGCAGCTTAAAACCGGGACTAGCGGGAGGGGCCAAAAACATTCAGTACTTC.

This clonotype has only a few counts. V is TRBV20-1 and J is TRBJ2-3, with 10 nucleotides matching TRBD1. Losses at the gene ends were 7 bases for V and 5 bases for J; bases not matched to a gene: 6. This CDR3 is built from 13 residues. Looked up from germline, CDR1 is DFQATT and CDR2 is SNEGSKA (reference sequence). CDR3 sequence reads: CSVPGQGIDTQYF. The CDR3 DNA reads as TGCAGTGTTCCGGGACAGGGGATAGATACGCAGTATTTT.

This clonotype was seen repeatedly, ten times or more. This rearrangement joins TRBV12-3 or TRBV12-4 to TRBJ2-1, with no clear D. The germline V and J ends were trimmed by 1 base and 10 bases, with 14 bases remaining between them. CDR3 length equals 14 residues. CDR3 coding DNA: TGTGCCAGCAGTTTAGAGGGTGGGATAGGAGAGCAGTTCTTC. Its protein product is CASSLEGGIGEQFF.

This clonotype was seen ten or more times. This chain connects TRBV5-8 to TRBJ1-2; 7 bases agree with TRBD1. With V trimmed by 0 bases and J by 8 bases, 7 bases remained unmatched. Germline V lookup: CDR1 SGHTS, CDR2 YDEGEE. This CDR3 spans 14 amino acids. CDR3: CASSLDRGAGGYTF. For the CDR3, the DNA is TGTGCCAGCAGCTTGGACAGGGGCGCAGGAGGCTACACCTTC.

This clonotype has a handful of counts. The chain is built from TRBV10-1 and TRBJ2-7; D may correspond to TRBD1 or TRBD2 (5 bases each). This CDR3 has 14 residues. Trimming cost V 3 bases and J 6 bases, with 15 bases left between them. CDR1 and CDR2 (germline): WNHNN, SYGVQD (reference sequence). In DNA form, the CDR3 reads TGCGCCAGCAGTGAAGACAACCTTGGGACCGAGCAGTACTTC. This encodes CASSEDNLGTEQYF.

The V call is TRBV28, the J call TRBJ1-5, with 8 positions matching TRBD1. The CDR3 covers 15 residues. V shed 6 bases, J shed 5 bases, and the junction held 9 bases outside the gene matches. Germline V gene lookup returns CDR1 MDHEN and CDR2 SYDVKM. CDR3 sequence: CASRQDRGVYQPQHF. Written as DNA, the CDR3 is TGTGCCAGCAGACAAGACAGGGGAGTATATCAGCCCCAGCATTTT. The full variable domain, its missing parts supplied by reference TRBV28 and TRBJ1-5, is DVKVTQSSRYLVKRTGEKVFLECVQDMDHENMFWYRQDPGLGLRLIYFSYDVKMKEKGDIPEGYSVSREKKERFSLILESASTNQTSMYLCASRQDRGVYQPQHFGDGTRLSIL.

This chain links TRBV11-2 with TRBJ2-3; 10 positions match TRBD2. The germline V gene has CDR1 SGHAT and CDR2 FQNNGV. Trimming cost V 4 bases and J 2 bases; bases outside gene matches: 6. The CDR3 contains 16 residues. The CDR3 is CASSSKTSGSTDTQYF. The CDR3, as DNA: TGTGCCAGCAGCTCCAAGACTAGCGGGTCCACAGATACGCAGTATTTT.

This clonotype was found a few times. The rearrangement links TRBV5-1 to TRBJ2-1; 8 bases align to TRBD1. After removal of 4 bases from V and 6 bases from J, the junction contained 9 bases not matched to a gene. The V gene's germline CDR1 is SGHRS and CDR2 YFSETQ. CDR3 length equals 15 residues. CDR3 sequence (DNA): TGCGCCAGCAGCCTCATGGGACAGGCCCTCAATGAGCAGTTCTTC. This sequence encodes CASSLMGQALNEQFF.

This clonotype has just a few counts. This chain uses TRBV7-9 with TRBJ2-7; D unresolved. V dropped 4 bases and J dropped 2 bases, with 12 bases sitting between them. The CDR3 loop spans 14 amino acids. Per germline, CDR1 SEHNR and CDR2 FQNEAQ (reference sequence). Written as DNA, the CDR3 is TGTGCCAGCAGCTCCAAATACGAACCCTACGAGCAGTACTTC. This sequence encodes CASSSKYEPYEQYF.

As concerns this clonotype: Sequence at one end of the junction differs from germline and may be a read error. The gene calls are TRBV7-9 and TRBJ1-6; no reliable D call. Looked up from germline, CDR1 is SEHNR and CDR2 is FQNEAQ (reference sequence). This CDR3 has 16 residues. The CDR3 sequence: CGSAWPHKNFNSPLHF. CDR3 DNA: TGTGGCAGCGCCTGGCCCCACAAAAACTTCAATTCACCCCTCCACTTT. Looking up the rest from reference TRBV7-9 and TRBJ1-6 gives the full variable domain: DTGVSQNPRHKITKRGQNVTFRCDPISEHNRLYWYRQTLGQGPEFLTYFQNEAQLEKSRLLSDRFSAERPKGSFSTLEIQRTEQGDSAMYLCGSAWPHKNFNSPLHFGNGTRLTVT.

This clonotype was counted only a few times. The chain links TRBV5-1 to TRBJ1-5, with D possibly matching TRBD1 (5 bases). The germline V and J ends were trimmed by 4 bases and 0 bases, with 11 bases remaining between them. The CDR3 consists of 15 residues. Germline V CDR1 and CDR2: SGHRS, YFSETQ. The CDR3 DNA is TGCGCCAGCAGCCCGGAGGGGTATAGCAATCAGCCCCAGCATTTT. This sequence encodes CASSPEGYSNQPQHF.

This clonotype was seen at least ten times. The chain employs TRBV5-1 and TRBJ1-2, with a possible D match to TRBD1 (6 bases). This CDR3 region has 15 residues. Germline CDR1 and CDR2: SGHRS and YFSETQ. V was clipped by 0 bases and J by 5 bases, with 14 bases between them. The CDR3 DNA reads as TGCGCCAGCAGCTTGGACAGGGAGACAACGTATGGCTACACCTTC. It is translated as CASSLDRETTYGYTF.

This clonotype was counted only a few times. The V and J genes are TRBV5-6 and TRBJ2-7; 7 nucleotides agree with TRBD1. After removal of 2 bases from V and 4 bases from J, the junction contained 0 bases not matched to a gene. Germline V CDR1 and CDR2: SGHDT, YYEEEE. CDR3 size: 12 residues. The CDR3 DNA follows: TGTGCCAGCAGCTTACAGGGGTACGAGCAGTACTTC. Its translation is CASSLQGYEQYF.

This clonotype showed up many times. The V gene is TRBV10-2, the J gene TRBJ2-7; D gene unclear. The CDR3 contains 12 residues. Trimming took 6 bases from V and 5 from J, leaving 11 bases between them. Germline values: CDR1 WSHSY, CDR2 SAAADI. CDR3 sequence reads: CASSPGINEQYF. DNA of the CDR3: TGCGCCAGCAGCCCAGGCATCAACGAGCAGTACTTC.

J is TRBJ1-6 and V is TRBV24-1; D is possibly TRBD1 (6 bases). Germline V gene sequence: CDR1 KGHDR, CDR2 SFDVKD. The CDR3 extends over 20 amino acids. Between the trimmed V and J ends, which lost 8 bases and 7 bases, there was a span of 32 bases. The CDR3 DNA reads TGTGCCACCATCAACTCAATTAGGCTCCGGGACAAAAGGGGCAATTCACCCCTCCACTTT. Its translation is CATINSIRLRDKRGNSPLHF.

This clonotype was seen more than once but under ten times. The chain has TRBV28 and TRBJ2-1; TRBD2 aligns across 11 bases. The CDR3 covers 16 residues. The V segment lost 6 bases and the J segment 2 bases; nucleotides outside the gene matches: 6. Germline values: CDR1 MDHEN, CDR2 SYDVKM. The CDR3 nucleotides read TGTGCCAGCAGCCATACTAGCGGGAGACCCTACAATGAGCAGTTCTTC. This codes for CASSHTSGRPYNEQFF.

This clonotype was detected only a few times. The chain links TRBV6-5 to TRBJ1-2, with 9 positions matching TRBD1. Germline values: CDR1 MNHEY, CDR2 SVGAGI. The CDR3 consists of 13 residues. V shed 8 bases and J 5 bases; nucleotides not matched to a gene: 6. DNA for the CDR3: TGTGCCAGCTGGACAGGGGCGATATATGGCTACACCTTC. Protein product: CASWTGAIYGYTF.

This clonotype was seen a handful of times. This sequence joins TRBV5-1 and TRBJ1-1; D not certain. The germline V gene has CDR1 SGHRS and CDR2 YFSETQ. The germline V and J ends were trimmed by 0 bases and 4 bases, with 7 bases remaining between them. The CDR3 spans 13 residues. CDR3 DNA: TGCGCCAGCAGCTTGGTGGGTTCCACTGAAGCTTTCTTT. Its protein is CASSLVGSTEAFF.

V gene TRBV11-2 combines with J gene TRBJ2-7; 7 nucleotides match TRBD2. The CDR3 is made up of 15 amino acids. Germline lookup yields CDR1 SGHAT and CDR2 FQNNGV. V gave up 0 bases and J gave up 5 bases; unmatched junction bases: 7. CDR3 amino acids: CASSLDAGVNNEQYF. In nucleotides, the CDR3 is TGTGCCAGCAGCTTAGACGCGGGAGTTAACAACGAGCAGTACTTC.

The chain has TRBV21-1 and TRBJ2-1; TRBD2, the D gene given by the table, was not confirmed from the DNA. TRBV21-1 is deemed a pseudogene. This CDR3 contains 13 residues. CDR3 nucleotides: TGTGCCAGCAGCATGGGCCCTTACAATGAGCAGTTCTTC. This translates into CASSMGPYNEQFF.

The chain uses TRBV2 and TRBJ2-5; D possibly corresponds to TRBD2 (6 bases). CDR1 SNHLY and CDR2 FYNNEI come from the germline V gene. CDR3 length equals 14 residues. Between the trimmed V and J ends, which lost 5 bases and 5 bases, there was a span of 15 bases. The CDR3 DNA sequence: TGTGCCAGCAGTTTAGCGGCTCCCGCTGAGACCCAGTACTTC. Its protein product is CASSLAAPAETQYF.

CDR3 amino acids: CASSQSTVYEQYF. The DNA of the CDR3 is TGTGCCAGCAGCCAATCGACAGTCTACGAGCAGTACTTC. The chain has TRBV3-1 and TRBJ2-7; tentatively, D is TRBD1 (5 bases). The CDR3 totals 13 residues. V was shortened by 2 bases and J by 3 bases, with 8 bases between the two germline ends. In germline, CDR1 is LGHDT, CDR2 YNNKEL (reference sequence).

The rearrangement uses TRBV12-3 or TRBV12-4 and TRBJ1-5; 7 nucleotides align to TRBD1. V shed 5 bases and J 10 bases; nucleotides not matched to a gene: 8. CDR3 length equals 13 residues. The CDR3 DNA sequence: TGTGCCAGCAGTCGGGGACAGCGATCTCCCCAGCATTTT. Its translation is CASSRGQRSPQHF.